In its sample, the clone carrying this T cell receptor (beta chain) was seen a few times. What it recognizes is unknown. V shed 5 bases and J 4 bases; nucleotides not matched to a gene: 11. The length of the CDR3 is 16 residues. CDR1 is ENHRY and CDR2 is SYGVKD in the germline V gene. The sample is drawn from a study of blood T cells in healthy people across ages. Regarding the study as a whole: Per-million-T-cell TCR beta diversity fell roughly linearly with age.

Alongside a J-beta primer mix, a sample-barcoded 5' primer served in a second PCR lasting roughly 6 to 12 cycles. A single record per CDR3 protein comes from TCRdb applying MiXCR to the 5' RACE reads. The table records 650,000 to 900,000 distinct CDR3 sequences, roughly 60% of them present only once. What was sequenced was blood. The gene calls are TRBV10-3 and TRBJ2-1, with TRBD1 matching 7 bases. The sequence derives from a man under 40 in good health. The CDR3, as DNA: TGTGCCATCAGTACACCGACAGGGCTTATGTACAATGAGCAGTTCTTC. This codes for CAISTPTGLMYNEQFF.